This T cell receptor (beta chain) stems from a study of vaccination and CD4 T cells after COVID-19. Study overall: Six males and four females, two of them Hispanic, were enrolled as convalescents.

In the case of this clonotype: What it binds is not known.

Stated treatment: roughly ten-day PBMC culture with coronavirus spike peptide pools or control peptides (ViraFEST assay). Isolation of CD4+ T cells by negative selection took place after approximately ten days of culture. An Oncomine TCR Beta short-read assay was used to sequence the DNA from cultured CD4+ T cells. TCRdb redid the calling of the PCR reads with MiXCR, one entry per CDR3 protein. The data show some 16,000 distinct CDR3 sequences, approximately 57% seen once. Per the germline V gene, CDR1 is LNHDA and CDR2 is SQIVND (reference sequence). The CDR3 totals 14 residues. V was cut by 1 base and J by 4 bases, with 7 bases left in between.

This chain links TRBV19 with TRBJ2-2; no clear D. The TCR originated in a human donor who had recovered from COVID-19. The specimen was CD4+ T cells from blood, cultured in vitro. The CDR3 DNA follows: TGTGCCAGTAGTATAGGGGTAACCACCGGGGAGCTGTTTTTT. It yields the protein CASSIGVTTGELFF.